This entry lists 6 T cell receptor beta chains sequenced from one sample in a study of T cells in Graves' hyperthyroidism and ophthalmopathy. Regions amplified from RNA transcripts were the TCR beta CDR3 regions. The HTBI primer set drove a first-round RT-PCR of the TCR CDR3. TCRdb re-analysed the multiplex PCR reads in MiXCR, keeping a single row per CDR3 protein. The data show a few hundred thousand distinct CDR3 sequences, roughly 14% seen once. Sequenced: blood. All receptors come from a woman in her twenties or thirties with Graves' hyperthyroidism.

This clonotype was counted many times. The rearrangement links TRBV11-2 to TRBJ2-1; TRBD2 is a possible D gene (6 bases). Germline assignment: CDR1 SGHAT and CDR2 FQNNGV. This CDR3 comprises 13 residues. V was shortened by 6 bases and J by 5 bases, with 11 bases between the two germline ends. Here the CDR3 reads CASRLGGNNEQFF. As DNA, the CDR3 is TGTGCCAGCAGGCTAGGCGGGAACAATGAGCAGTTCTTC.

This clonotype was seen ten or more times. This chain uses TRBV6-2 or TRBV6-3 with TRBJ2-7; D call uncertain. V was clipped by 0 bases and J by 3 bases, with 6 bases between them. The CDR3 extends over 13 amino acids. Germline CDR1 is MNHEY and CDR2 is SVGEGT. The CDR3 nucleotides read TGTGCCAGCAGTTACTCAGGTTTCTACGAGCAGTACTTC. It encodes CASSYSGFYEQYF.

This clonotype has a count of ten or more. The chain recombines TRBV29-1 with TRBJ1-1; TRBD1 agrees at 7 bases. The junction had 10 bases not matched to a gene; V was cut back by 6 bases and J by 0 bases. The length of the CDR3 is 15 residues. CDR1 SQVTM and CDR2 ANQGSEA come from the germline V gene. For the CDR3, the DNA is TGCAGCGTGGGACCCTCGACAGGGATGAACACTGAAGCTTTCTTT. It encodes CSVGPSTGMNTEAFF.

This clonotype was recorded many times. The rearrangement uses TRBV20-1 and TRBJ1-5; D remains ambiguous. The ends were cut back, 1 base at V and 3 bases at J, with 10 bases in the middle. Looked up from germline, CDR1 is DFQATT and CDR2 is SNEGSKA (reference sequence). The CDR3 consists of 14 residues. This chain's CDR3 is CSARAGNNNQPQHF. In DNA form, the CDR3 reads TGCAGTGCTAGAGCCGGGAACAACAATCAGCCCCAGCATTTT.

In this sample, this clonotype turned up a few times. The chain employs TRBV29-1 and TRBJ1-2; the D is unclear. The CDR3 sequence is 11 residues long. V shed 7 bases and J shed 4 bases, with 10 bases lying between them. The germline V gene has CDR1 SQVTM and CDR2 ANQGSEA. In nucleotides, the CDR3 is TGCAGCGGGCTAGAGGGCTATGGCTACACCTTC. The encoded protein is CSGLEGYGYTF.

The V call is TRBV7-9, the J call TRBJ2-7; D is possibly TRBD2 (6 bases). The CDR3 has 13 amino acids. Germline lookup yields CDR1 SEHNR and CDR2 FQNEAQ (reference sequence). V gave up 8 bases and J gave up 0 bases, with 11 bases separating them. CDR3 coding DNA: TGTGCCAGCGTGGGACTCCTCTCCTACGAGCAGTACTTC. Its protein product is CASVGLLSYEQYF. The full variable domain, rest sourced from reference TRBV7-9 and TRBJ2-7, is DTGVSQNPRHKITKRGQNVTFRCDPISEHNRLYWYRQTLGQGPEFLTYFQNEAQLEKSRLLSDRFSAERPKGSFSTLEIQRTEQGDSAMYLCASVGLLSYEQYFGPGTRLTVT.